Listed below are T cell receptor beta chains from one sample, sequenced in a study of cytomegalovirus exposure and HLA in healthy donors. Measured with immunoSEQ multiplex PCR; TCRdb has only the in-frame clones, and not every one. The sample comprises 95,000 to 150,000 clones, about 80% of which are singletons, and around 9.1% rests with the top ten. Sequencing was carried out using PBMCs. The receptors come from a woman aged 45-60 years in good health and CMV-seropositive. Each CDR3 is given with its conserved first and last residue. The order of the fields is D gene, V gene, clone size, J gene, CDR3 DNA, CDR3 protein. A D gene is named only where the DNA matches it firmly. Expanded clones get a size class; other rows say once, few or many, or leave the size out.

NA	TRBV30	NA	TRBJ2-7	TGTGCCTGGAGTCCTGGGAGTGGGCCCTACGAGCAGTACTTC	CAWSPGSGPYEQYF
TRBD2	TRBV7-8	NA	TRBJ2-3	TGTGCCAGCAGCTTAGTAACTAGCGGGACGGGTACGCAGTATTTT	CASSLVTSGTGTQYF
NA	TRBV4-1	NA	TRBJ1-2	TGCGCCAGCAGCCAAGGAACAGGGAGCTATGGCTACACCTTC	CASSQGTGSYGYTF
NA	TRBV7-9	NA	TRBJ2-1	TGTGCCAGCATGGGCTGGTTACGGGGATCCTACAATGAGCAGTTCTTC	CASMGWLRGSYNEQFF
NA	TRBV7-2	NA	TRBJ2-3	TGTGCCAGCAGCTTAGGCCAAGGGAGGAGGCAGTATTTT	CASSLGQGRRQYF
NA	TRBV7-9	NA	TRBJ2-5	TGTGCCAGCAGCTTCGACTACCAAGAGACCCAGTACTTC	CASSFDYQETQYF
NA	TRBV30	few	TRBJ1-4	TGTGCCTGGAGTGGGGGGCTAAAAGGTGAAAAACTGTTTTTT	CAWSGGLKGEKLFF
NA	TRBV30	NA	TRBJ1-1	TGTGCCTGGAGTGTTCACAGGAACACTGAAGCTTTCTTT	CAWSVHRNTEAFF
TRBD1	TRBV27	NA	TRBJ1-1	TGTGCCAGCAGTGCCGGGACAGGCACTGAAGCTTTCTTT	CASSAGTGTEAFF
NA	TRBV2	NA	TRBJ1-1	TGTGCCAGCAGACTGGGGACTTTTGAAGCTTTCTTT	CASRLGTFEAFF
NA	TRBV4-2	NA	TRBJ2-5	TGTGCCAGCAGCCAAGGAACCTCACGGGTCCAAGAGACCCAGTACTTC	CASSQGTSRVQETQYF
NA	TRBV10-3	NA	TRBJ1-5	TGTGCCATCACCAGGGGTGAAGATCAGCCCCAGCATTTT	CAITRGEDQPQHF
NA	TRBV19	NA	TRBJ1-2	TGTGCCAGTAGTTCGCGACGGGATCACTACACCTTC	CASSSRRDHYTF
NA	TRBV5-1	NA	TRBJ1-2	TGCGCCAGCAGCTTCGAACAGGGCTATGGCTACACCTTC	CASSFEQGYGYTF
TRBD1	TRBV5-3	few	TRBJ2-2	TGTGCCAGAAGGAAGGCGGGACAGGGGGCAAACACCGGGGAGCTGTTTTTT	CARRKAGQGANTGELFF
TRBD1	TRBV7-6	NA	TRBJ1-1	TGTGCCAGCAGCAGCAGACAGGGGACGAACACTGAAGCTTTCTTT	CASSSRQGTNTEAFF
NA	TRBV27	NA	TRBJ2-3	TGTGCCAGCCGAGCTGGAGGGACAGATACGCAGTATTTT	CASRAGGTDTQYF
NA	TRBV30	NA	TRBJ1-2	TGTGCCTGGCTATGGGGGGGGCGGCGGGGCTACACCTTC	CAWLWGGRRGYTF
TRBD2	TRBV7-9	NA	TRBJ2-7	TGTGCCAGCAGCGACCGGGGGGGGACGTCCGAGCAGTACTTC	CASSDRGGTSEQYF
NA	TRBV7-9	NA	TRBJ1-5	TGTGCCAGCAGCTTAGGGGAGGGGCCCCGGCCCCAGCATTTT	CASSLGEGPRPQHF
NA	TRBV11-2	NA	TRBJ2-7	TGTGCCAGCAGCTTAGTATATCAGTACTTC	CASSLVYQYF
TRBD2	TRBV5-6	NA	TRBJ2-3	TGTGCCAGCAGCTTCCTGAAGGCGGGGGGGATACAGGATACGCAGTATTTT	CASSFLKAGGIQDTQYF
NA	TRBV7-6	few	TRBJ2-5	TGTGCCAGCAGTCCCCCGGGGGAGACCCAGTACTTC	CASSPPGETQYF
TRBD1	TRBV4-2	NA	TRBJ2-3	TGTGCCAGCAGCCCGGGACAGTACACAGATACGCAGTATTTT	CASSPGQYTDTQYF
TRBD2	TRBV7-8	NA	TRBJ2-4	TGTGCCAGCAGCTCAAAGCGGGACCGGCTAAACATTCAGTACTTC	CASSSKRDRLNIQYF
TRBD1	TRBV19	NA	TRBJ1-1	TGTGCCAGTAGTATAGACTGGGACAGGGTAACTGAAGCTTTCTTT	CASSIDWDRVTEAFF
NA	TRBV7-2	NA	TRBJ2-5	TGTGCCAGCAGCTTGGGAGACTACTCGAGGGGGGAGACCCAGTACTTC	CASSLGDYSRGETQYF
NA	TRBV13	NA	TRBJ2-3	TGTGCCAGCAGCTTAGGGCGGGCCCACGCGCAGTATTTT	CASSLGRAHAQYF
NA	TRBV9	NA	TRBJ1-1	TGTGCCAGCAGCGTAGCGGGACACCTGAACACTGAAGCTTTCTTT	CASSVAGHLNTEAFF
TRBD2	TRBV5-6	NA	TRBJ2-7	TGTGCCAGCAGCCCTACGTCCGGACTAGCGAAGTACGAGCAGTACTTC	CASSPTSGLAKYEQYF
TRBD2	TRBV5-1	NA	TRBJ2-3	TGCGCCAGCAGCTTAGGCCTAGCGGGAGGGTATCGGACAGATACGCAGTATTTT	CASSLGLAGGYRTDTQYF
NA	TRBV30	NA	TRBJ1-4	TGTGCCTGGAGTGGTGAAGCCGGGATGGCCGAAAAACTGTTTTTT	CAWSGEAGMAEKLFF
TRBD1	TRBV10-3	NA	TRBJ1-2	TGTGCCATAACCCGGGACAGGGACGGTGGCTACACCTTC	CAITRDRDGGYTF
TRBD2	TRBV7-7	NA	TRBJ2-1	TGTGCTAGCAGCCATGGGACTAGCGGGGGACCGGTCTTC	CASSHGTSGGPVF
TRBD2	TRBV7-2	NA	TRBJ2-5	TGTGCCAGCAGCTTAAGTAGCGGGGGGGGCCAAGAGACCCAGTACTTC	CASSLSSGGGQETQYF
TRBD2	TRBV7-2	NA	TRBJ2-5	TGTGCCAGCAGCTTAGCTCCTAGCGGGGGGGTAGGGACCCAGTACTTC	CASSLAPSGGVGTQYF
TRBD1	TRBV5-6	NA	TRBJ2-7	TGTGCCAGCAGACACAAAGGGGACAGACACTACGAGCAGTACTTC	CASRHKGDRHYEQYF
NA	TRBV6-6	few	TRBJ2-7	TGTGCCAGCAGTTATAGCAGCTACGAGCAGTACTTC	CASSYSSYEQYF
NA	TRBV30	few	TRBJ2-7	TGTGCCTGGAGTGTACAGGTCGAGCAGTACTTC	CAWSVQVEQYF
NA	TRBV7-3	NA	TRBJ1-1	TGTGCCAGCAGCTTACAGGGTGAGACAACTGAAGCTTTCTTT	CASSLQGETTEAFF
NA	TRBV19	NA	TRBJ1-5	TGTGCCAGTAGTATGGAGGGGTCCTACGTACAGCCCCAGCATTTT	CASSMEGSYVQPQHF
TRBD2	TRBV5-6	NA	TRBJ2-7	TGTGCCAGCAGCCCCCCGGGACTAGCGCCCTACGAGCAGTACTTC	CASSPPGLAPYEQYF
NA	TRBV6-6	few	TRBJ1-1	TGTGCCAGCAGTAGAGGGAACACTGAAGCTTTCTTT	CASSRGNTEAFF
NA	TRBV11-3	NA	TRBJ1-3	TGTGCCATCTCTCCAGTTATGGGAAACACCATATATTTT	CAISPVMGNTIYF
NA	TRBV5-1	once	TRBJ1-6	TGCGCCAGCAGCTTGGGCGGATTCTATAATTCACCCCTCCACTTT	CASSLGGFYNSPLHF
TRBD1	TRBV4-3	few	TRBJ2-5	TGCGCCAGCAGCCCGGGGACAGGGGGCATCGCATATAAGACCCAGTACTTC	CASSPGTGGIAYKTQYF
TRBD1	TRBV6-5	NA	TRBJ1-2	TGTGCCAGCAGCCTCCAGGGGGGCGAGAACTATGGCTACACCTTC	CASSLQGGENYGYTF
NA	TRBV7-2	NA	TRBJ2-5	TGTGCCAGCAGCTCTTCTATGGAGACCCAGTACTTC	CASSSSMETQYF
NA	TRBV10-3	NA	TRBJ1-1	TGTGCCATCAGTGAGTCAGGGGATGGCACTGAAGCTTTCTTT	CAISESGDGTEAFF
TRBD1	TRBV4-3	few	TRBJ1-1	TGCGCCAGCAGCCCGCACGGGACAGGGAACACTGAAGCTTTCTTT	CASSPHGTGNTEAFF
NA	TRBV7-2	NA	TRBJ2-7	TGTGCCAGCAGCCCAGAGACTAATAGCTACGAGCAGTACTTC	CASSPETNSYEQYF
NA	TRBV4-3	once	TRBJ2-1	TGCGCCAGCAGCCAAGATCTAGTGAGGGCCCGCTCCTACAATGAGCAGTTCTTC	CASSQDLVRARSYNEQFF
NA	TRBV6-5	once	TRBJ1-2	TGTGCCAGCAGTGGGGGAGGGGCCGGCTACACCTTC	CASSGGGAGYTF
TRBD2	TRBV29-1	NA	TRBJ2-2	TGCAGCGTGGACGCGGTAGCGGGGGGCGCCGGGGAGCTGTTTTTT	CSVDAVAGGAGELFF
TRBD2	TRBV2	NA	TRBJ2-7	TGTGCCAACTTCGGGACTAGTTTCTACGAGCAGTACTTC	CANFGTSFYEQYF
NA	TRBV27	NA	TRBJ1-1	TGTGCCAGCAGTTTATCGGGCAGTCATCAAGGAGCTTTCTTT	CASSLSGSHQGAFF
NA	TRBV6-1	NA	TRBJ1-2	TGTGCCAGCAGTGTGGACAACCTAAACTATGGCTACACCTTC	CASSVDNLNYGYTF